These 15 T cell receptor beta chains share one sample of origin, sequenced in a study of blood T cells in healthy people across ages. The use of a sample-barcoded 5' primer and a J-beta primer mix characterized a second PCR of roughly 6 to 11 cycles. TCRdb reanalysed the 5' RACE reads using MiXCR and keeps one entry per CDR3 protein. The data show roughly 1,500,000 distinct CDR3 sequences, with about 31% seen just once and 11% held by the top ten. The sample taken for sequencing was blood. These receptors were taken from a woman aged 30 to 39 in good health.

The genes are TRBV20-1 and TRBJ2-3; TRBD2 matches at 14 bases. From germline, CDR1 is DFQATT and CDR2 SNEGSKA (reference sequence). Trimming took 5 bases from V and 4 from J; bases not matched to a gene: 20. The CDR3 loop spans 20 amino acids. CDR3 loop: CSASKAGTSGSKFSADTQYF. The CDR3 nucleotides read TGCAGTGCTTCCAAGGCCGGGACTAGCGGGAGTAAATTCAGCGCAGATACGCAGTATTTT.

The DNA of the CDR3 is TGCGCCAGCAGCTTGGGACAGAAGAACACCGGGGAGCTGTTTTTT. Its protein product is CASSLGQKNTGELFF. The rearrangement uses TRBV5-1 and TRBJ2-2, with D tentatively TRBD1 (5 bases). There are 15 residues in the CDR3. V was cut by 0 bases and J by 1 base, with 7 bases left in between. Germline CDR1 SGHRS, CDR2 YFSETQ.

This clonotype was observed once. The CDR3 loop is CASRERGGEAFF. The CDR3 DNA is TGCGCCAGCAGAGAACGGGGAGGTGAAGCTTTCTTT. The rearrangement uses TRBV10-2 and TRBJ1-1; no definite D call. The CDR3 spans 12 residues. Trimming pared 6 bases from V and 7 bases from J, leaving 12 bases between. Germline lookup yields CDR1 WSHSY and CDR2 SAAADI.

The chain couples TRBV19 to TRBJ2-5; D is perhaps TRBD1 or TRBD2 (8 bases each). The germline V and J ends were trimmed by 5 bases and 4 bases, with 23 bases remaining between them. CDR1 LNHDA and CDR2 SQIVND come from the germline V gene (reference sequence). The CDR3 extends over 17 amino acids. The CDR3 DNA reads as TGTGCCAGTAGTGACAGGGGTACTAGCGGATCTACAGAGACCCAGTACTTC. Amino acid sequence: CASSDRGTSGSTETQYF.

Worth noting for this clonotype: Compared with germline, one end of the junction differs, possibly owing to a read error. The rearrangement joins TRBV7-9 to TRBJ1-1; possible D gene TRBD1, 6 bases. The CDR3 loop spans 16 amino acids. In germline, CDR1 is SEHNR, CDR2 FQNEAQ (reference sequence). CDR3 residues: CASSPGSTGGNTEAFF. The CDR3 bases are TGTGCCAGCAGCCCAGGTTCGACAGGCGGGAACACTGAGGCTTTCTTT.

A single count supports this clonotype. The chain combines TRBV3-1 with TRBJ2-7; 11 bases are a match to TRBD2. This CDR3 is 16 amino acids long. Germline V lookup: CDR1 LGHDT, CDR2 YNNKEL (reference sequence). The ends lost 5 bases at V and 5 bases at J; junction bases unmatched: 11. The CDR3 reads CASSDYSGRAIDEQYF. Written as DNA, the CDR3 is TGTGCCAGCAGCGATTATAGCGGGAGGGCCATCGACGAGCAGTACTTC.

This clonotype was seen repeatedly, ten times or more. The chain joins TRBV9 to TRBJ2-5; tentative D call: TRBD2 (6 bases). CDR3 length equals 14 residues. Germline values: CDR1 SGDLS, CDR2 YYNGEE. V was cut by 2 bases and J by 1 base, with 9 bases left in between. DNA of the CDR3: TGTGCCAGCAGCGTCGGCGGGGTCCAAGAGACCCAGTACTTC. Protein: CASSVGGVQETQYF. Full variable domain (outside the CDR3, taken from reference TRBV9 and TRBJ2-5): DSGVTQTPKHLITATGQRVTLRCSPRSGDLSVYWYQQSLDQGLQFLIQYYNGEERAKGNILERFSAQQFPDLHSELNLSSLELGDSALYFCASSVGGVQETQYFGPGTRLLVL.

The chain combines TRBV11-2 with TRBJ2-7; either TRBD1 or TRBD2 may supply D (5 bases each). The CDR3 consists of 13 residues. The germline V and J ends were trimmed by 0 bases and 5 bases, with 8 bases remaining between them. CDR1 is SGHAT, CDR2 FQNNGV, per germline. The CDR3 DNA reads as TGTGCCAGCAGCTTAGATTTGGGGGACGAGCAGTACTTC. It is translated as CASSLDLGDEQYF.

This clonotype has just a few counts. The chain combines TRBV4-1 with TRBJ2-1; 7 positions match TRBD1. Germline CDR1 MGHRA, CDR2 YSYEKL. The V gene end was trimmed by 4 bases and the J gene end by 7 bases; junction bases not matched to a gene: 10. The CDR3 length is 15 residues. Here the CDR3 reads CASSPGTAPLNEQFF. CDR3 nucleotide sequence: TGCGCCAGCAGCCCAGGGACAGCCCCATTGAATGAGCAGTTCTTC.

The genes are TRBV5-1 and TRBJ2-1; 15 nucleotides line up with TRBD2. The germline gives CDR1 SGHRS, CDR2 YFSETQ. The trim removed 3 bases at V and 6 bases at J, leaving 4 bases unmatched. The CDR3 extends over 16 amino acids. CDR3 sequence reads: CASSWTSGGAINEQFF. Written as DNA, the CDR3 is TGCGCCAGCAGCTGGACTAGCGGGGGGGCAATCAATGAGCAGTTCTTC.

The chain employs TRBV20-1 and TRBJ2-1; D may match TRBD1 or TRBD2 (5 bases each). Germline V CDR1 and CDR2: DFQATT, SNEGSKA (reference sequence). V was shortened by 7 bases and J by 9 bases, with 16 bases between the two germline ends. The CDR3 has 12 amino acids. CDR3 residues: CSVLAGGGEQFF. In nucleotides, the CDR3 is TGCAGTGTCCTGGCTGGGGGTGGTGAGCAGTTCTTC.

This clonotype was seen more than once but under ten times. The V and J genes are TRBV30 and TRBJ2-3; D remains unclear. This CDR3 spans 13 amino acids. The ends were cut back, 7 bases at V and 10 bases at J, with 21 bases in the middle. The germline CDR1 and CDR2 sequences are GTSNPN and SVGIG (reference sequence). The CDR3 here is CASSRKGRDPQYF. In DNA form, the CDR3 reads TGTGCCTCCTCGAGGAAAGGTCGTGATCCGCAGTATTTT.

Only a few counts were recorded for this clonotype. The chain is built from TRBV9 and TRBJ2-3; the match to TRBD2 covers 8 bases. This CDR3 has 16 residues. V lost 4 bases and J lost 2; bases outside the gene matches: 9. Germline assignment: CDR1 SGDLS and CDR2 YYNGEE. CDR3 DNA: TGTGCCAGCAGCCCCTTCTCCGGGGGGGACACAGATACGCAGTATTTT. Translation: CASSPFSGGDTDTQYF. Combining the CDR3 with reference TRBV9 and TRBJ2-3 gives the whole variable domain DSGVTQTPKHLITATGQRVTLRCSPRSGDLSVYWYQQSLDQGLQFLIQYYNGEERAKGNILERFSAQQFPDLHSELNLSSLELGDSALYFCASSPFSGGDTDTQYFGPGTRLTVL.

The rearrangement links TRBV3-1 to TRBJ1-6; D remains ambiguous. V shed 2 bases and J shed 3 bases, with 8 bases lying between them. In germline, CDR1 is LGHDT, CDR2 YNNKEL (reference sequence). The CDR3 is 15 residues long. This CDR3 is CASSQSGLYNSPLHF. The CDR3 DNA reads TGTGCCAGCAGCCAATCAGGCCTCTATAATTCACCCCTCCACTTT. The full variable domain, in which reference TRBV3-1 and TRBJ1-6 provide the parts outside the CDR3, is DTAVSQTPKYLVTQMGNDKSIKCEQNLGHDTMYWYKQDSKKFLKIMFSYNNKELIINETVPNRFSPKSPDKAHLNLHINSLELGDSAVYFCASSQSGLYNSPLHFGNGTRLTVT.

This clonotype was recorded a few times. This chain uses TRBV28 with TRBJ1-6; D call uncertain. CDR3 length equals 15 residues. The V and J ends lost 0 bases and 0 bases respectively, with 3 bases between them. Germline V gene lookup returns CDR1 MDHEN and CDR2 SYDVKM. Here the CDR3 DNA reads TGTGCCAGCAGTTTATGGGGCTCCTATAATTCACCCCTCCACTTT. It encodes CASSLWGSYNSPLHF. The full variable domain, rest sourced from reference TRBV28 and TRBJ1-6, is DVKVTQSSRYLVKRTGEKVFLECVQDMDHENMFWYRQDPGLGLRLIYFSYDVKMKEKGDIPEGYSVSREKKERFSLILESASTNQTSMYLCASSLWGSYNSPLHFGNGTRLTVT.